One T cell receptor (beta chain) is described in this entry. Its specificity is not known. The germline V and J ends were trimmed by 0 bases and 0 bases, with 9 bases remaining between them. The germline gives CDR1 SGDLS, CDR2 YYNGEE. CDR3 size: 15 residues. Libraries were prepared by immunoSEQ multiplex PCR; TCRdb keeps only in-frame clonotypes and omits some of them. This repertoire shows fewer than 35,000 clones, 75% to 95% found once; its top ten account for about 4.5%. The data were taken from a study of OX40 agonist ivuxolimab in advanced cancers. For the study at large: It was ivuxolimab, an agonistic anti-OX40 (CD134) antibody, that patients were treated with. Aged 23 to 79 with a mean of around 60 years, they were roughly 83% male.

Study-wide results and limits: Among T cells, CD8+ cells averaged more expanded clones than CD4+ cells.

The sequence was obtained from an adult with an advanced solid tumor such as melanoma, head and neck, liver or kidney cancer. The V gene is TRBV9, the J gene TRBJ1-2; D not resolved. Source: CD4+ or CD8+ T cells sorted from blood, taken in a trial of the OX40 agonist ivuxolimab. CDR3 protein: CASSVESGPNYGYTF. The CDR3 nucleotides read TGTGCCAGCAGCGTAGAGTCAGGACCTAACTATGGCTACACCTTC.